This T cell receptor beta chain was identified during a study of shared clonotypes between healthy human individuals. Study processing details: Filtering differed for immunoSEQ, which gave only junction sequences without quality scores. TCRdb's copy holds only in-frame clones and misses some; the assay was immunoSEQ multiplex PCR. The V and J calls and clone size were taken over from that table, and D and trimming were inferred from the DNA. The sample consists of 2 million or so clones, approximately 95% of them appearing once. CDR1 is SGHAT, CDR2 FQNNGV, per germline. The CDR3 consists of 18 residues. The trim removed 3 bases at V and 4 bases at J, leaving 16 bases unmatched.

The sequenced sample was naive CD4+ T cells sorted from blood. Subset of the sample: CD45RA+ positively selected. The clonotype was recovered from a man aged 18 to 29 in good health. The chain links TRBV11-2 to TRBJ2-7; 9 bases agree with TRBD1. DNA for the CDR3: TGTGCCAGCAGCTTTGGGGAACAGGGGGCAGCTTTAGGGTACGAGCAGTACTTC. Its protein is CASSFGEQGAALGYEQYF.